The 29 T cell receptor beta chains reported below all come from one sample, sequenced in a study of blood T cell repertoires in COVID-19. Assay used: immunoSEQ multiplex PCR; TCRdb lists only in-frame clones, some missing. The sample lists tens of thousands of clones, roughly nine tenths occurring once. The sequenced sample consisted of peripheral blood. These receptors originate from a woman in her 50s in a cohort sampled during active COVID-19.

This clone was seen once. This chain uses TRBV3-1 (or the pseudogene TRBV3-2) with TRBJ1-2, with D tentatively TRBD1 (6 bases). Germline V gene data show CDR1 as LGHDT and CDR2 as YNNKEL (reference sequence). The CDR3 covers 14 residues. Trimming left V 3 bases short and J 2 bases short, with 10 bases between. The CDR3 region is CASSHLTGNYGYTF. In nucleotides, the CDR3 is TGTGCCAGCAGCCACCTAACAGGGAACTATGGCTACACCTTC.

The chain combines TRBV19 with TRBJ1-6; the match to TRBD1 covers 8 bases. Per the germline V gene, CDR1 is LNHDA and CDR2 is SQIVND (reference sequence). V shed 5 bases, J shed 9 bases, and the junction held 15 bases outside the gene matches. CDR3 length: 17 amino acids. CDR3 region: CASSPGQGPTRGSPLHF. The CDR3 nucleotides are TGTGCCAGTAGTCCCGGACAGGGCCCGACGAGAGGTTCACCCCTCCACTTT.

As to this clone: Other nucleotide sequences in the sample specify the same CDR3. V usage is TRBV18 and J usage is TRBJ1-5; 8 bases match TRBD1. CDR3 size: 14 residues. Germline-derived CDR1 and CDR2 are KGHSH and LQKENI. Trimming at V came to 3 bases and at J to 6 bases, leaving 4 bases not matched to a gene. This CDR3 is CASSPTGGGQPQHF. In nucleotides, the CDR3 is TGTGCCAGCTCACCTACAGGGGGAGGTCAGCCCCAGCATTTT.

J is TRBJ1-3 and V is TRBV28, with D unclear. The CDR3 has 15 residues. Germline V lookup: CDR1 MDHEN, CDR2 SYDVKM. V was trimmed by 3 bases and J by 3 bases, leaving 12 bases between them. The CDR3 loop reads CASSFPGVYGNTIYF. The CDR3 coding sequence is TGTGCCAGCAGTTTTCCCGGGGTCTATGGAAACACCATATATTTT.

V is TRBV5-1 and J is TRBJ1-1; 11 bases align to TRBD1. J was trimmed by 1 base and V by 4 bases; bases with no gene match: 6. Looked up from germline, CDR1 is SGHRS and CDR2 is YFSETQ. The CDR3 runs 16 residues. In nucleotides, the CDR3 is TGCGCCAGCAGCCCCTGGACAGGGGGCGGGAACACTGAAGCTTTCTTT. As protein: CASSPWTGGGNTEAFF.

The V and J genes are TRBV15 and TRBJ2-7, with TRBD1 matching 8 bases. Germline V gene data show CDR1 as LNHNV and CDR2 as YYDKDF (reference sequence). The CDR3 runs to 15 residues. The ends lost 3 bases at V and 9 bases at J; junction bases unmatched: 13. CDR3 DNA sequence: TGTGCCACCAGCAGGGGGGCGGGACAGGTGGAGGGGCAGTACTTC. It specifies CATSRGAGQVEGQYF. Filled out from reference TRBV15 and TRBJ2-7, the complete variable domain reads DAMVIQNPRYQVTQFGKPVTLSCSQTLNHNVMYWYQQKSSQAPKLLFHYYDKDFNNEADTPDNFQSRRPNTSFCFLDIRSPGLGDTAMYLCATSRGAGQVEGQYFGPGTRLTVT.

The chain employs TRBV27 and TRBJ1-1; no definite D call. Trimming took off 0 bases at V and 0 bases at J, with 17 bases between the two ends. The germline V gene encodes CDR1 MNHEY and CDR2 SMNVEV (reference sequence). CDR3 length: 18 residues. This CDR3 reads CASSLSSALLTMNTEAFF. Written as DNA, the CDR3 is TGTGCCAGCAGTTTATCGTCAGCCCTTCTCACTATGAACACTGAAGCTTTCTTT.

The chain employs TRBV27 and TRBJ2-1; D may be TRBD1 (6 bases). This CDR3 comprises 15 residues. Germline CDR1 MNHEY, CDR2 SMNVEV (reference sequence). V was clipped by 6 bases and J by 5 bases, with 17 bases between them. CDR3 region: CASRRWTERNNEQFF. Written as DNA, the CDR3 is TGTGCCAGCAGAAGATGGACAGAAAGAAACAATGAGCAGTTCTTC.

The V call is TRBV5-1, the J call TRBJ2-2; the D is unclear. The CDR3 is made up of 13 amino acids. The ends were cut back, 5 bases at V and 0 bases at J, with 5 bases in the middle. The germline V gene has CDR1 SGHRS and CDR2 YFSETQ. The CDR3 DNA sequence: TGCGCCAGCAGTCGGGCGAACACCGGGGAGCTGTTTTTT. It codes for CASSRANTGELFF.

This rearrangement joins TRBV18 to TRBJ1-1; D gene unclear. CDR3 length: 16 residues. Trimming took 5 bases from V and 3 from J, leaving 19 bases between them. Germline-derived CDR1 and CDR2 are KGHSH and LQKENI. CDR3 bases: TGTGCCAGCTCAATTTCTACCTCGACTAGACACACTGAAGCTTTCTTT. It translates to CASSISTSTRHTEAFF.

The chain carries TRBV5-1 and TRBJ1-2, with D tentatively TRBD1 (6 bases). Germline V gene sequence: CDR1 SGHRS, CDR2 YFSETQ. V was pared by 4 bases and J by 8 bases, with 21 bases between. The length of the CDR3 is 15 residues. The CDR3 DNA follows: TGCGCCAGCAGCCCAGGGACATCAATCCGATGGGGCTACACCTTC. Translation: CASSPGTSIRWGYTF.

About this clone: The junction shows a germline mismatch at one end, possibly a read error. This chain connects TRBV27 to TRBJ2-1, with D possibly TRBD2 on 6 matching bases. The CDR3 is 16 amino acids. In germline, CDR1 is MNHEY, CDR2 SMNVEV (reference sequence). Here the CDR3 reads CASSLSIAEPYNEQFF. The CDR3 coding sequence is TGTGCCAGCAGTCTATCTATAGCGGAGCCCTACAATGAGCAGTTCTTC.

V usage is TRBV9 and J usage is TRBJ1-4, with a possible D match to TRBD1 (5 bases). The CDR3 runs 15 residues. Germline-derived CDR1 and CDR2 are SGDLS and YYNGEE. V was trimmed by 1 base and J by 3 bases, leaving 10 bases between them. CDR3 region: CASSVNAGPNEKLFF. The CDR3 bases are TGTGCCAGCAGCGTAAATGCAGGGCCTAATGAAAAACTGTTTTTT.

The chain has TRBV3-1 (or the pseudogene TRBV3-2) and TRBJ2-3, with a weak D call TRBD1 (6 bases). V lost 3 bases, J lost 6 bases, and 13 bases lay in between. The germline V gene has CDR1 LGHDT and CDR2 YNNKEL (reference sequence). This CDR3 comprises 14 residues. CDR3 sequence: CASSHTTGPDTQYF. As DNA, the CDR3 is TGTGCCAGCAGCCATACCACAGGGCCCGATACGCAGTATTTT.

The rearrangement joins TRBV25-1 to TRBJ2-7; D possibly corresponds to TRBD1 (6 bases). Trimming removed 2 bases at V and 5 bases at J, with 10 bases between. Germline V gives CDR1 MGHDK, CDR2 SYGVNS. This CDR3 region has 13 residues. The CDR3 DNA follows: TGTGCCAGCAGTGAACAGGGGTGGCACGAGCAGTACTTC. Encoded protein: CASSEQGWHEQYF.

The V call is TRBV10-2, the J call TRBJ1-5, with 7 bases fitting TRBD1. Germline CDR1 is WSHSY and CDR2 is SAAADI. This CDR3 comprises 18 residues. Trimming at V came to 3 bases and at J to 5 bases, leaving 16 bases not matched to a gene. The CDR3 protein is CASSDWTGTLDGHQPQHF. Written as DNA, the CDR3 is TGCGCCAGCAGTGACTGGACAGGAACCCTTGATGGGCATCAGCCCCAGCATTTT.

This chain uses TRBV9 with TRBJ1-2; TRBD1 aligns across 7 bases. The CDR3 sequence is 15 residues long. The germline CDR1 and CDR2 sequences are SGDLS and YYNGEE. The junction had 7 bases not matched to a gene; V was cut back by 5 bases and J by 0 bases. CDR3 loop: CASRDDRDPNYGYTF. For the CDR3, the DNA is TGTGCCAGCAGAGACGACAGGGATCCTAACTATGGCTACACCTTC.

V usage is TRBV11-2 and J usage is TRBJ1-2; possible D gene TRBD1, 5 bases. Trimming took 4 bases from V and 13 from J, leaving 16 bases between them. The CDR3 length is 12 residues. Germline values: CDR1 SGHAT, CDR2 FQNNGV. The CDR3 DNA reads TGTGCCAGCAGCTCGGGGGTCTGGGGAATCACCTTC. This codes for CASSSGVWGITF. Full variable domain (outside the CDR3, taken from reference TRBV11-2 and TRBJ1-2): EAGVAQSPRYKIIEKRQSVAFWCNPISGHATLYWYQQILGQGPKLLIQFQNNGVVDDSQLPKDRFSAERLKGVDSTLKIQPAKLEDSAVYLCASSSGVWGITFGSGTRLTVV.

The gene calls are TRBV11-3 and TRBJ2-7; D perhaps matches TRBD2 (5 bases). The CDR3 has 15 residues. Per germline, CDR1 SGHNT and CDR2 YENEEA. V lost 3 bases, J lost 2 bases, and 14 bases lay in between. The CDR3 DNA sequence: TGTGCCAGCAGCTTCGGTTCGGCGGGTACCTACGAGCAGTACTTC. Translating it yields CASSFGSAGTYEQYF.

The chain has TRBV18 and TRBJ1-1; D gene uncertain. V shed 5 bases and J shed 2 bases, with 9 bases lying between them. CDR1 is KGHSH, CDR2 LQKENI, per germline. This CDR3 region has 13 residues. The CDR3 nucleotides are TGTGCCAGCTCAACCCGGAGTAACACTGAAGCTTTCTTT. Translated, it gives CASSTRSNTEAFF. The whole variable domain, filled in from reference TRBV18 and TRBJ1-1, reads NAGVMQNPRHLVRRRGQEARLRCSPMKGHSHVYWYRQLPEEGLKFMVYLQKENIIDESGMPKERFSAEFPKEGPSILRIQQVVRGDSAAYFCASSTRSNTEAFFGQGTRLTVV.

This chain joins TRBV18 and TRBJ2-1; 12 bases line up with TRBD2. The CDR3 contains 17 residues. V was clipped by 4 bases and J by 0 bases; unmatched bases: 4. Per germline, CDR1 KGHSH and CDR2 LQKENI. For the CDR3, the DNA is TGTGCCAGCTCACGCGGGACTAGCGGGTACTCCTACAATGAGCAGTTCTTC. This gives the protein CASSRGTSGYSYNEQFF.

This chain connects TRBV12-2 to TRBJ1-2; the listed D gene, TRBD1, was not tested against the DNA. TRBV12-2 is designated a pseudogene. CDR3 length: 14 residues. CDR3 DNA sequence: TGTGCAAGTCGCTCCAAGACAGGGGTCTATGGCTACACCTTC. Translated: CASRSKTGVYGYTF.

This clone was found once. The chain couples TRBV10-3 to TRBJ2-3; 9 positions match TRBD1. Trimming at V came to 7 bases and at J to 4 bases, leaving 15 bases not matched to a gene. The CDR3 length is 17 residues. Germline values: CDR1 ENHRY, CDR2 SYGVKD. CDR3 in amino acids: CAITPGPGQGRPDTQYF. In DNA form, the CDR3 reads TGTGCCATCACACCGGGGCCGGGACAGGGTAGGCCAGATACGCAGTATTTT.

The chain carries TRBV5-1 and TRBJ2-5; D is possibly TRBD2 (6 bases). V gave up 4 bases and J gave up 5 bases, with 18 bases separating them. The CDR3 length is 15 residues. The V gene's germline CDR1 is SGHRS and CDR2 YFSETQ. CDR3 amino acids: CASSAGIGGRETQYF. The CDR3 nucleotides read TGCGCCAGCAGCGCCGGGATAGGAGGGAGGGAGACCCAGTACTTC.

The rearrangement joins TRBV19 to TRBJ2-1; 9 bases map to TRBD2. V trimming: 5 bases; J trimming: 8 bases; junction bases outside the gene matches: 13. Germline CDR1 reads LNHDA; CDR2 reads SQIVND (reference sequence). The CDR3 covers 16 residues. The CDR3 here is CASSLLLAGAGYEQFF. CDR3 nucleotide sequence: TGTGCCAGTAGTCTCCTCTTAGCGGGAGCCGGCTATGAGCAGTTCTTC.

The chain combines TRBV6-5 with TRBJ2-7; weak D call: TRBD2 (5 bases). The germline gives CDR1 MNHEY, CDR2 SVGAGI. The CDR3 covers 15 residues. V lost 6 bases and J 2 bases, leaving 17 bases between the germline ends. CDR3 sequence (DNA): TGTGCCAGCAGCCACCTCCGGGATGATCCCTACGAGCAGTACTTC. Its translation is CASSHLRDDPYEQYF.

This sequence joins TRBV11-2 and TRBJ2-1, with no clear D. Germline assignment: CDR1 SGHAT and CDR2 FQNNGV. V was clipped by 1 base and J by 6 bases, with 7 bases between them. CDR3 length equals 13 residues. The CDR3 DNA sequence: TGTGCCAGCAGCTTAGTATCTCTCAATGAGCAGTTCTTC. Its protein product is CASSLVSLNEQFF.

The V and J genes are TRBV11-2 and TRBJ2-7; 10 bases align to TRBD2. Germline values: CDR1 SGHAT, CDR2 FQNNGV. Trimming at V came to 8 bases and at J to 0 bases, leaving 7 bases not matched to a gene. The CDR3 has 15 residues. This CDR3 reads CASRPGLALSYEQYF. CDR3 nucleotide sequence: TGTGCCAGCCGACCGGGACTAGCGCTCTCCTACGAGCAGTACTTC.

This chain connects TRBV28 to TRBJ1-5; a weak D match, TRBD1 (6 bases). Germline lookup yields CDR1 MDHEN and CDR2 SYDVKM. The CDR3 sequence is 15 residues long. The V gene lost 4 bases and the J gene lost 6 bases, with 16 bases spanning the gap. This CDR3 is CASSSPQGVGQPQHF. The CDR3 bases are TGTGCCAGCAGTTCCCCACAGGGCGTGGGTCAGCCCCAGCATTTT.